The rows below give T cell receptor beta chains drawn from one sample of a study of blood T cell repertoires in COVID-19. The repertoire was sequenced with immunoSEQ multiplex PCR; TCRdb's copy has only in-frame clones and lacks some. The profile covers 140,000 to 150,000 clones, with 85% to 90% appearing a single time and about 3.2% taken by the ten largest. The sequenced sample was peripheral blood. The receptor source for this set is a man between 60 and 75 years old with active or convalescent COVID-19. CDR3s include the opening cysteine and the closing phenylalanine or tryptophan. Each record gives: J gene, clone size, D gene, V gene, CDR3 DNA, CDR3 protein. A D gene is named only where the DNA matches it firmly. Size is stated for part of the rows, as once, few or many counts, or as a class when the clone is expanded.

j_gene: TRBJ1-2
abundance: .
d_gene: .
v_gene: TRBV15
CDR3nt: TGTGCCACCAGCAGAGAGAAGGGGCGAGGATATGGCTACACCTTC
CDR3aa: CATSREKGRGYGYTF

j_gene: TRBJ2-1
abundance: few
d_gene: TRBD2
v_gene: TRBV5-6
CDR3nt: TGTGCCAGCAGCCCCGGGGGGAATGAGCAGTTCTTC
CDR3aa: CASSPGGNEQFF

j_gene: TRBJ2-7
abundance: .
d_gene: TRBD2
v_gene: TRBV18
CDR3nt: TGTGCCAGCTCGACTAGCGGGACCGAGCAGTACTTC
CDR3aa: CASSTSGTEQYF

j_gene: TRBJ2-3
abundance: once
d_gene: .
v_gene: TRBV12-3/TRBV12-4
CDR3nt: TGTGCCAGCGGACTTTTAGACCAAGATACGCAGTATTTT
CDR3aa: CASGLLDQDTQYF

j_gene: TRBJ2-3
abundance: .
d_gene: TRBD2
v_gene: TRBV30
CDR3nt: TGTGCCTGGATTTCGCGCCGGGGACTAGCGGGAGGGGACACAGATACGCAGTATTTT
CDR3aa: CAWISRRGLAGGDTDTQYF

j_gene: TRBJ1-2
abundance: .
d_gene: .
v_gene: TRBV24-1
CDR3nt: TGTGCCACCAGTGATTTGGTCGGGGAGCGGAGCTACACCTTC
CDR3aa: CATSDLVGERSYTF

j_gene: TRBJ2-7
abundance: .
d_gene: .
v_gene: TRBV15
CDR3nt: TGTGCCACCAGCACCCGAGGGTACGAGCAGTACTTC
CDR3aa: CATSTRGYEQYF

j_gene: TRBJ1-2
abundance: few
d_gene: TRBD1
v_gene: TRBV7-8
CDR3nt: TGTGCCAGCGGAATCTCCCAGGGGGCAGCGGGCTACACCTTC
CDR3aa: CASGISQGAAGYTF

j_gene: TRBJ2-5
abundance: .
d_gene: TRBD1
v_gene: TRBV6-1
CDR3nt: TGTGCCAGCAGTGACCAGGTGCCAGGGGGGACCCAGTACTTC
CDR3aa: CASSDQVPGGTQYF

j_gene: TRBJ1-4
abundance: .
d_gene: TRBD1
v_gene: TRBV2
CDR3nt: TGTGCCAGCAGCGGGGGGACAGGGGGCCCCAAGGGTGAAAAACTGTTTTTT
CDR3aa: CASSGGTGGPKGEKLFF

j_gene: TRBJ2-3
abundance: .
d_gene: .
v_gene: TRBV11-2
CDR3nt: TGTGCCAGCAGCCTCAGGGATGTTAGGCGCACAGATACGCAGTATTTT
CDR3aa: CASSLRDVRRTDTQYF

j_gene: TRBJ2-5
abundance: .
d_gene: TRBD1
v_gene: TRBV28
CDR3nt: TGTGCCAGCAGTTCTACCCGACAGGGGAATCAAGAGACCCAGTACTTC
CDR3aa: CASSSTRQGNQETQYF

j_gene: TRBJ2-3
abundance: .
d_gene: TRBD2
v_gene: TRBV10-3
CDR3nt: TGTGCCATCAGTGGCGATAGCGGGAGAACAGATACGCAGTATTTT
CDR3aa: CAISGDSGRTDTQYF

j_gene: TRBJ2-4
abundance: .
d_gene: .
v_gene: TRBV19
CDR3nt: TGTGCCAGTAGGCCTGGGGCGCTGGCCAAAAACATTCAGTACTTC
CDR3aa: CASRPGALAKNIQYF

j_gene: TRBJ1-1
abundance: .
d_gene: .
v_gene: TRBV6-5
CDR3nt: TGTGCCAGCAGGCGGGGGTACACTGAAGCTTTCTTT
CDR3aa: CASRRGYTEAFF

j_gene: TRBJ2-5
abundance: .
d_gene: .
v_gene: TRBV28
CDR3nt: TGTGCCAGCAGTCCCGCGGGACCGTCGGAGACCCAGTACTTC
CDR3aa: CASSPAGPSETQYF

j_gene: TRBJ2-3
abundance: .
d_gene: TRBD1
v_gene: TRBV27
CDR3nt: TGTGCCAGCAGTCCCGGACAGGGTACACGCACAGATACGCAGTATTTT
CDR3aa: CASSPGQGTRTDTQYF

j_gene: TRBJ2-7
abundance: .
d_gene: .
v_gene: TRBV7-2
CDR3nt: TGTGCCAGCAGCCCGACAGTCTCCTACGAGCAGTACTTC
CDR3aa: CASSPTVSYEQYF

j_gene: TRBJ1-5
abundance: once
d_gene: TRBD1
v_gene: TRBV15
CDR3nt: TGTGCCACCAGCAGTTACAGGGGAAGCAATCAGCCCCAGCATTTT
CDR3aa: CATSSYRGSNQPQHF

j_gene: TRBJ2-7
abundance: once
d_gene: .
v_gene: TRBV6-6
CDR3nt: TGTGCCAGCAGACGAACGGGACAACTCTTAGTATCCTACGAGCAGTACTTC
CDR3aa: CASRRTGQLLVSYEQYF